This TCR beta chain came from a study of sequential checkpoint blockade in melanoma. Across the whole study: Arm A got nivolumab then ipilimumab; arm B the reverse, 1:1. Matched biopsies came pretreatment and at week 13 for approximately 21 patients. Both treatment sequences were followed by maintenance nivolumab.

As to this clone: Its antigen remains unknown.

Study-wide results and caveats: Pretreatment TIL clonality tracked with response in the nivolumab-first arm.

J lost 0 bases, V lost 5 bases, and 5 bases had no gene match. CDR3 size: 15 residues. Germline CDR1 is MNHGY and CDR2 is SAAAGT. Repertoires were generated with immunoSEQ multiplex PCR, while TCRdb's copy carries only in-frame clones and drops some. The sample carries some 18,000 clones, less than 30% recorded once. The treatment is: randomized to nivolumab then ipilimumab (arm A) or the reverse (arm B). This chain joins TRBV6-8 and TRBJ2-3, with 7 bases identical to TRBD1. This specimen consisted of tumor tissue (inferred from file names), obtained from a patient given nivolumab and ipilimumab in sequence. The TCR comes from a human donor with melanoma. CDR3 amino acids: CASSIDRVSTDTQYF. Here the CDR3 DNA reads TGTGCCAGCAGTATTGACAGGGTTAGCACAGATACGCAGTATTTT.